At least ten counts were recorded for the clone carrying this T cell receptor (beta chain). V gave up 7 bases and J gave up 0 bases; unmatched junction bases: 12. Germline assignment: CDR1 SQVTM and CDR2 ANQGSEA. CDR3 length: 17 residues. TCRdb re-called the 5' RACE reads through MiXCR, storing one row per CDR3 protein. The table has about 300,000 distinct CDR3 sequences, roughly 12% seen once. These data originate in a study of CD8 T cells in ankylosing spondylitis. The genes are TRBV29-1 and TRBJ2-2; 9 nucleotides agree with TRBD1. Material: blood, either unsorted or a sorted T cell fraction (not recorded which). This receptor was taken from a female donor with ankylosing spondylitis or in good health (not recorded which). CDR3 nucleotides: TGCAGCGCCGTACGAACAGGGGGCTTACCGAACACCGGGGAGCTGTTTTTT. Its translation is CSAVRTGGLPNTGELFF.